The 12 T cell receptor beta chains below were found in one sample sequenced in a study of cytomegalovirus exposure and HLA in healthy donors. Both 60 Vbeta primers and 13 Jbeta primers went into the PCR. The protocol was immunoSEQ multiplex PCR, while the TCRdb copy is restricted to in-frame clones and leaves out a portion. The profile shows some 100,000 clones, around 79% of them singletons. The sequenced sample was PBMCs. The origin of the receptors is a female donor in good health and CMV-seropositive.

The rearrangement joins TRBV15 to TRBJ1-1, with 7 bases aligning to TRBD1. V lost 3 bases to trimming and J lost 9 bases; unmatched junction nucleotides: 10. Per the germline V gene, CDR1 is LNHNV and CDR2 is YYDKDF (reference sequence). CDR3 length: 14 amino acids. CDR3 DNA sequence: TGTGCCACCAGCAGCCGGCAGGGGGATAGACAAGCTTTCTTT. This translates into CATSSRQGDRQAFF.

The CDR3 DNA sequence: TGCAGCGTTGTACAGGGCCCGGGGAATCTGAACGAGCAGTACTTC. The encoded protein is CSVVQGPGNLNEQYF. This chain uses TRBV29-1 with TRBJ2-7; tentative D call: TRBD1 (6 bases). CDR1 is SQVTM, CDR2 ANQGSEA, per germline. V was clipped by 4 bases and J by 5 bases, with 21 bases between them. The length of the CDR3 is 15 residues.

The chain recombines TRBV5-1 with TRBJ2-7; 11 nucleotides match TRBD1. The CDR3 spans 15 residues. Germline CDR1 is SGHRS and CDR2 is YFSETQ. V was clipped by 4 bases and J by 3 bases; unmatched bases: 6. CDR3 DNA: TGCGCCAGCAGCCCAGGGACAGGGGGTATCTACGAGCAGTACTTC. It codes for CASSPGTGGIYEQYF.

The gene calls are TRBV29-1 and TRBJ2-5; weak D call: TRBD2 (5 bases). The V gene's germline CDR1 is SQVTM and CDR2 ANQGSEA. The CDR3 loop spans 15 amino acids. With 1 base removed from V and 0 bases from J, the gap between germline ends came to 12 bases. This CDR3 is CSVEVGLSYQETQYF. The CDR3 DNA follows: TGCAGCGTTGAAGTCGGACTCTCGTACCAAGAGACCCAGTACTTC. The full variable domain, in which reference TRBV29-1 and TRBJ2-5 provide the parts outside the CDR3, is SAVISQKPSRDICQRGTSLTIQCQVDSQVTMMFWYRQQPGQSLTLIATANQGSEATYESGFVIDKFPISRPNLTFSTLTVSNMSPEDSSIYLCSVEVGLSYQETQYFGPGTRLLVL.

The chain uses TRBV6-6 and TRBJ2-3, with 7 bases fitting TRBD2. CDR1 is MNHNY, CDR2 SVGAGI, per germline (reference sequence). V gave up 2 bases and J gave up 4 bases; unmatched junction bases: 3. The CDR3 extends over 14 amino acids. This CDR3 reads CASSYSGAADTQYF. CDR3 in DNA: TGTGCCAGCAGTTACAGCGGGGCGGCAGATACGCAGTATTTT.

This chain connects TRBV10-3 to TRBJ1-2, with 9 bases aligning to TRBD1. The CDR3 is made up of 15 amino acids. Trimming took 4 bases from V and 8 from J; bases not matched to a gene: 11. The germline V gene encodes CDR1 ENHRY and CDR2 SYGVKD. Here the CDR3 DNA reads TGTGCCATCAGTGCCTTTGGACAGGGGATAGAGGGCTACACCTTC. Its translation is CAISAFGQGIEGYTF.

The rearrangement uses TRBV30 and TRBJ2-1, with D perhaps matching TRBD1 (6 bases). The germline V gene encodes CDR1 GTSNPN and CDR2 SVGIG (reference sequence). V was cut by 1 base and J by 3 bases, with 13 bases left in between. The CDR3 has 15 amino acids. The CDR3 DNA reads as TGTGCCTGGAGTGATGGACAGACCCTCTACAATGAGCAGTTCTTC. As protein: CAWSDGQTLYNEQFF.

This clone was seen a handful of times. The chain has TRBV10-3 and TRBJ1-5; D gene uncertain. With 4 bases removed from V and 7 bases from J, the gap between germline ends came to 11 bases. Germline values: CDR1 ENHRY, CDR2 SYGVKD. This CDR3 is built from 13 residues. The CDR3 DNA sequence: TGTGCCATCAGTGGGGAGGGTCACCAGCCCCAGCATTTT. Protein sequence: CAISGEGHQPQHF.

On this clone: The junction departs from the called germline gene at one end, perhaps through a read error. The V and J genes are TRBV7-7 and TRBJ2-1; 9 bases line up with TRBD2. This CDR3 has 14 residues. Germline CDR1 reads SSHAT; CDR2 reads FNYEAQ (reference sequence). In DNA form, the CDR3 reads TGTGCTAGCAGCACGGGACTAGCAAACAATGAGCAGTTCTTC. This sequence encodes CASSTGLANNEQFF.

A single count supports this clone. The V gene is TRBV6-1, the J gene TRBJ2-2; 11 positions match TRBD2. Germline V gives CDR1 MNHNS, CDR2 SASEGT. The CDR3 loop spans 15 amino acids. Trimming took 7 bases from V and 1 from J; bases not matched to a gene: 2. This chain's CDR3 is CASTLAGGNTGELFF. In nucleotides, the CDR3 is TGTGCCAGCACCCTAGCGGGGGGGAACACCGGGGAGCTGTTTTTT.

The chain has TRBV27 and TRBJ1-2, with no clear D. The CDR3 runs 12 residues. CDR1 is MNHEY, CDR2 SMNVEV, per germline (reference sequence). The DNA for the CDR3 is TGTCCCCTGAAGAGGGTAAACTATGGCTACACCTTC. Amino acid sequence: CPLKRVNYGYTF.

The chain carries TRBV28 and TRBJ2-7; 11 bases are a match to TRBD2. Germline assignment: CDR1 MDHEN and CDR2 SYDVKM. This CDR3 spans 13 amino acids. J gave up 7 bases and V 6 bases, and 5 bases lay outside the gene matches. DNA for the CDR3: TGTGCCAGCAGACATACTAGCGGGAGTGAGCAGTACGTC. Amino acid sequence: CASRHTSGSEQYV.